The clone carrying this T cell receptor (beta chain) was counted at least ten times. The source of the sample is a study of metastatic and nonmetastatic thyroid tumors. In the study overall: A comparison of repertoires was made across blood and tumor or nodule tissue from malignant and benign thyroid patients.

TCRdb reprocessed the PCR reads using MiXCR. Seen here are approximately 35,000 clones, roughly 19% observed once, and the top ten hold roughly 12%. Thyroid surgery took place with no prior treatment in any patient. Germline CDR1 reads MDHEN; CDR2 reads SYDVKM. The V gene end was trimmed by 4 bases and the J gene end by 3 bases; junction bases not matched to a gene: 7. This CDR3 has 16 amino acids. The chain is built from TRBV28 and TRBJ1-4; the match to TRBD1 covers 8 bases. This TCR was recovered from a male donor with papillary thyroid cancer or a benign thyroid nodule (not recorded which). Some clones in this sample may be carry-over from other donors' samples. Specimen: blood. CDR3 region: CASSSGQASPNEKLFF. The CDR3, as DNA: TGTGCCAGCAGTTCGGGACAGGCCAGCCCTAATGAAAAACTGTTTTTT.